This T cell receptor beta chain emerged from a study of naive and memory T cell subsets. Overall study results and limits: Possibly reflecting memory cells re-expressing CD45RA, a few larger clonotypes occurred in naive repertoires, especially CD8. In naive cells, over 95% of TCR sequences were seen only once.

The trim removed 3 bases at V and 0 bases at J, leaving 6 bases unmatched. Germline CDR1 ENHRY, CDR2 SYGVKD. This CDR3 contains 16 residues. This clonotype was counted only a few times. Its antigen is not known. After CD4 positive bead selection, the CD4-negative fraction gave CD8 T cells. Both TRBC1 and TRBC2 were covered by a beta constant-region primer of two equimolar oligonucleotides. The ligated cDNA underwent four PCR rounds using SP2 and nested alpha and beta constant-region primers. TCRdb independently ran MiXCR on the UMI-ligation and nested PCR reads; one entry per CDR3 protein. The table includes around 83,000 distinct CDR3 sequences, around 11% detected once.

This TCR came from a human donor in good health. Sequenced input: naive CD4+ T cells from blood. The chain links TRBV10-3 to TRBJ2-7; the match to TRBD1 covers 9 bases. CDR3 protein: CAISDPGTGSSYEQYF. CDR3 coding DNA: TGTGCCATCAGTGATCCCGGGACAGGGAGCTCCTACGAGCAGTACTTC.